This T cell receptor (beta chain) emerged from a study of T-cell memory formation after mild COVID-19. In TCRdb, the 5' RACE reads were re-called with MiXCR into one record per CDR3 protein. In the table there are roughly 610,000 distinct CDR3 sequences, around 16% of which are singletons. Trimming took off 4 bases at V and 11 bases at J, with 12 bases between the two ends. The germline V gene has CDR1 SQVTM and CDR2 ANQGSEA. The CDR3 loop spans 11 amino acids. Study results and limitations: Contracting clones from day 15 to 85 had balanced CD4/CD8; later expanders favoured CD4+.

This clonotype turned up a few times. No antigen is known for it. The rearrangement uses TRBV29-1 and TRBJ1-5; D is unclear. The TCR comes from an adult woman who had mild COVID-19 (a few samples of this study predate the infection). Cell type and time point are not known. Sequenced sample: PBMCs or a T cell subset sorted from them (not recorded which). The CDR3 loop reads CSVVLGGAQHF. In nucleotides, the CDR3 is TGCAGCGTTGTTCTCGGTGGGGCCCAGCATTTT. Filled out from reference TRBV29-1 and TRBJ1-5, the complete variable domain reads SAVISQKPSRDICQRGTSLTIQCQVDSQVTMMFWYRQQPGQSLTLIATANQGSEATYESGFVIDKFPISRPNLTFSTLTVSNMSPEDSSIYLCSVVLGGAQHFGDGTRLSIL.